These T cell receptor beta chains were read from a single sample in a study of T cell responses to AZD1222 COVID-19 vaccine. Sequencing used immunoSEQ multiplex PCR; TCRdb keeps in-frame clones, though not all of them. The sample records some 200,000 clones, around 90% being singletons. Sequences were derived from peripheral blood, sampled on day 0 of AZD1222 vaccination. All receptors derive from an adult in good health. Each CDR3 is given with its conserved first and last residue. Each record gives: J gene, CDR3 length, V gene, CDR3 protein.

j_gene: TRBJ1-2; len: 16; v_gene: TRBV14; CDR3aa: CASSPLARAEDYGYTF
j_gene: TRBJ1-2; len: 14; v_gene: TRBV5-5; CDR3aa: CASSRGGTADGYTF
j_gene: TRBJ2-1; len: 15; v_gene: TRBV7-2; CDR3aa: CASTSRGSSGREQFF
j_gene: TRBJ2-7; len: 15; v_gene: TRBV7-3; CDR3aa: CASSLTGGLNYEQYF
j_gene: TRBJ1-2; len: 13; v_gene: TRBV27; CDR3aa: CASSLSGGGGYTF
j_gene: TRBJ1-1; len: 12; v_gene: TRBV28; CDR3aa: CASKQENTEAFF
j_gene: TRBJ2-5; len: 13; v_gene: TRBV12-3/TRBV12-4; CDR3aa: CASSLGLGVSSYF
j_gene: TRBJ2-7; len: 16; v_gene: TRBV5-1; CDR3aa: CASSLDGSSSSYEQYF
j_gene: TRBJ2-1; len: 14; v_gene: TRBV7-8; CDR3aa: CASSRAGGPFEQFF
j_gene: TRBJ2-7; len: 15; v_gene: TRBV19; CDR3aa: CASSISGQSSYEQYF
j_gene: TRBJ1-2; len: 15; v_gene: TRBV27; CDR3aa: CASSFEGLGSYGYTF
j_gene: TRBJ1-1; len: 16; v_gene: TRBV5-1; CDR3aa: CASNLGIATGNTEAFF
j_gene: TRBJ2-1; len: 11; v_gene: TRBV29-1; CDR3aa: CSVSSYNEQFF
j_gene: TRBJ1-5; len: 16; v_gene: TRBV27; CDR3aa: CASSFTGDYSNQPQHF
j_gene: TRBJ2-7; len: 13; v_gene: TRBV9; CDR3aa: CASSRDSPYEQYF
j_gene: TRBJ1-3; len: 14; v_gene: TRBV13; CDR3aa: CASSSGRGINTIYF
j_gene: TRBJ2-7; len: 15; v_gene: TRBV27; CDR3aa: CASSTPGGGAYEQYF
j_gene: TRBJ2-2; len: 14; v_gene: TRBV11-2; CDR3aa: CASSFLPGPGELFF
j_gene: TRBJ1-1; len: 12; v_gene: TRBV6-5; CDR3aa: CASKGGGTEAFF
j_gene: TRBJ1-6; len: 13; v_gene: TRBV18; CDR3aa: CASSPTGGSPLHF
j_gene: TRBJ2-3; len: 17; v_gene: TRBV19; CDR3aa: CASSYSAKGGIVYTQYF
j_gene: TRBJ1-1; len: 16; v_gene: TRBV3-1/TRBV3-2; CDR3aa: CASSPNVAGPTTEAFF
j_gene: TRBJ2-5; len: 15; v_gene: TRBV3-1/TRBV3-2; CDR3aa: CASSQPFGREETQYF
j_gene: TRBJ2-1; len: 15; v_gene: TRBV2; CDR3aa: CASSERREGYNEQFF
j_gene: TRBJ2-1; len: 13; v_gene: TRBV13; CDR3aa: CASSADRNNEQFF
j_gene: TRBJ1-1; len: 17; v_gene: TRBV5-1; CDR3aa: CASSWAGELSGFTEAFF
j_gene: TRBJ1-1; len: 13; v_gene: TRBV29-1; CDR3aa: CSVGHPGKTEAFF
j_gene: TRBJ2-7; len: 15; v_gene: TRBV4-1; CDR3aa: CASSQGSRGPYEQYF
j_gene: TRBJ1-4; len: 13; v_gene: TRBV10-3; CDR3aa: CAISSLVWEKLFF
j_gene: TRBJ1-2; len: 16; v_gene: TRBV5-4; CDR3aa: CASSFRQGVGWDGYTF
j_gene: TRBJ1-6; len: 15; v_gene: TRBV6-5; CDR3aa: CASSYSGAGNSPLHF
j_gene: TRBJ2-1; len: 14; v_gene: TRBV5-1; CDR3aa: CATTTGGVYNEQFF
j_gene: TRBJ1-2; len: 13; v_gene: TRBV5-1; CDR3aa: CASSSDRVDGYTF
j_gene: TRBJ1-1; len: 12; v_gene: TRBV18; CDR3aa: CASSPRGGLAFF
j_gene: TRBJ2-7; len: 18; v_gene: TRBV5-1; CDR3aa: CASSLLTAPGLLPYEQYF
j_gene: TRBJ2-3; len: 15; v_gene: TRBV6-5; CDR3aa: CASRTIAGGPNTQYF
j_gene: TRBJ2-2; len: 15; v_gene: TRBV28; CDR3aa: CASRLAGGPTGELFF
j_gene: TRBJ2-2; len: 18; v_gene: TRBV19; CDR3aa: CASRLGHLTLPNTGELFF
j_gene: TRBJ1-6; len: 17; v_gene: TRBV5-6; CDR3aa: CASSMDTQGTRNSPLHF
j_gene: TRBJ2-3; len: 16; v_gene: TRBV19; CDR3aa: CASSIPSGWGTDTQYF
j_gene: TRBJ2-7; len: 14; v_gene: TRBV19; CDR3aa: CASSIPGDSYEQYF
j_gene: TRBJ1-2; len: 14; v_gene: TRBV19; CDR3aa: CASDLPGRGRGYTF
j_gene: TRBJ1-5; len: 15; v_gene: TRBV10-3; CDR3aa: CAIQDGQGLDQPQHF